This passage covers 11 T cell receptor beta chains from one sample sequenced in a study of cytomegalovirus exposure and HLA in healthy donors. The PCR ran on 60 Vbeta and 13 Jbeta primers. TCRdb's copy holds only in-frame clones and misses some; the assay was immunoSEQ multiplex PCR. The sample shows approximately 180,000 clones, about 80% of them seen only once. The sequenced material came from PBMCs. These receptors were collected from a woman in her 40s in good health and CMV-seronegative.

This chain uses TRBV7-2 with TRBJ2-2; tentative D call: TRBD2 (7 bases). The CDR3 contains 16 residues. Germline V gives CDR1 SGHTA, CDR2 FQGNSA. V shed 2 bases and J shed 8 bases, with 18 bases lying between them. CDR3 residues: CASSLMRAGARGELFF. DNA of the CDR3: TGTGCCAGCAGCTTAATGCGGGCGGGGGCGAGAGGGGAGCTGTTTTTT. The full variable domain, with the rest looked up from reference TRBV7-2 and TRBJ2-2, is GAGVSQSPSNKVTEKGKDVELRCDPISGHTALYWYRQSLGQGLEFLIYFQGNSAPDKSGLPSDRFSAERTGGSVSTLTIQRTQQEDSAVYLCASSLMRAGARGELFFGEGSRLTVL.

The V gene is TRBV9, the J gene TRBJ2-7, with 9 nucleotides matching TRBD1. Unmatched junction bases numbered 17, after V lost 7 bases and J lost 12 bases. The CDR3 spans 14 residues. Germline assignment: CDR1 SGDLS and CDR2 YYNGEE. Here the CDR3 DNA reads TGTGCCAGCCGACCCGTTGGGGTTTGGGACAGGGCGTACGTC. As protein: CASRPVGVWDRAYV.

CDR3 loop: CSSSTGQNYEQYV. DNA of the CDR3: TGTTCCAGCAGCACCGGACAGAACTACGAGCAGTACGTC. V is TRBV7-9 and J is TRBJ2-7; D is perhaps TRBD1 (6 bases). This CDR3 spans 13 amino acids. The germline V gene encodes CDR1 SEHNR and CDR2 FQNEAQ (reference sequence).

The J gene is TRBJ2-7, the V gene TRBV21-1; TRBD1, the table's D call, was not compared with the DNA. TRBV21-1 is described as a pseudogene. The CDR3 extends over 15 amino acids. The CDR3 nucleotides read TGTGCCAGCAGCAGAAGACTATTGGACAGGGGCGAGCAGTACGTC. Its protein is CASSRRLLDRGEQYV.

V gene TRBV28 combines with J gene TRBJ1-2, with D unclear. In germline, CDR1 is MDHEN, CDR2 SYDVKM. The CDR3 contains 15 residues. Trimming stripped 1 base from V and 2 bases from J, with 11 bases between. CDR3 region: CASSLSPVSNYGYTF. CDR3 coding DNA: TGTGCCAGCAGTTTATCACCGGTCTCCAACTATGGCTACACCTTC.

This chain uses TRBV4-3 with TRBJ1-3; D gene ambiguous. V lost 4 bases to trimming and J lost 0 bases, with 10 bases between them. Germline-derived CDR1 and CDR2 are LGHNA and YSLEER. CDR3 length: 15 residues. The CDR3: CASSPTHGSGNTIYF. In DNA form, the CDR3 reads TGCGCCAGCAGCCCGACACACGGCTCTGGAAACACCATATATTTT.

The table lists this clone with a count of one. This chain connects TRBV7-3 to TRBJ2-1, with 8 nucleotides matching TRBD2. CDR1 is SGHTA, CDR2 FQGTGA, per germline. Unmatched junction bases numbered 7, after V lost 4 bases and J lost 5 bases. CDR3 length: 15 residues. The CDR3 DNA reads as TGTGCCAGCAGCTATCCGGGACTAGGGAACAATGAGCAGTTCTTC. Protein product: CASSYPGLGNNEQFF.

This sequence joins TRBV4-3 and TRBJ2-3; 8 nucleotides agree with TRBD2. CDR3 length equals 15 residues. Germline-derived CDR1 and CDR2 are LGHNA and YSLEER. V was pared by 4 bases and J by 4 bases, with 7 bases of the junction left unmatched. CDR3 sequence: CASSLSSGGADTQYF. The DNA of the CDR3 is TGCGCCAGCAGCCTCTCCTCGGGAGGGGCAGATACGCAGTATTTT.

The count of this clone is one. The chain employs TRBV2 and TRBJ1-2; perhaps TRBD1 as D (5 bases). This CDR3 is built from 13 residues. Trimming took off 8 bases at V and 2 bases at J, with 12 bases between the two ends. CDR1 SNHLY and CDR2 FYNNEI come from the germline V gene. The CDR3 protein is CASGQGGNYGYTF. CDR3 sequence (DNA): TGTGCCAGCGGGCAGGGAGGCAACTATGGCTACACCTTC.

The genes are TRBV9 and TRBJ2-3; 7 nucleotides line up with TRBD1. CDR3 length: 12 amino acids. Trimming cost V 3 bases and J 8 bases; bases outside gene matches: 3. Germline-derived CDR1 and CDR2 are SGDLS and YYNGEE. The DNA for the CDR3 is TGTGCCAGCAGCGGGGCAGGGGGTACGCAGTATTTT. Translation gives CASSGAGGTQYF.

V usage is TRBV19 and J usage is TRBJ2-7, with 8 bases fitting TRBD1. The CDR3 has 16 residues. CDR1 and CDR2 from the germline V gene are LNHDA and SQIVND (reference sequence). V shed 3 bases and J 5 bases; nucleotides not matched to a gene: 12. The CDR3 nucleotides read TGTGCCAGTAGTATTTTTTCGGGGACAGGAGGCAACGAGCAGTACTTC. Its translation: CASSIFSGTGGNEQYF.